What follows describes a single TCR beta chain. The antigen remains unidentified. Since a much larger clone is just one base distant, this may be a read error. This record comes from a study of T-cell reconstitution after alpha-beta-depleted transplantation in children. Library preparation (for TCRbeta) was performed with unique molecular identifiers. TCRdb re-called the PCR reads with MiXCR, one entry per CDR3 protein. The table records around 450,000 distinct CDR3 sequences, about 11% of them present only once. Study conclusions and caveats: As was reported, about two months after transplant, alpha-beta T cells came from several hundred expanded graft clones. Some patients' high day-60 TCRbeta diversity was attributed to recipient cells surviving conditioning.

The sample in question was PBMCs, obtained before TCRalphabeta/CD19-depleted stem cell transplant. The TCR comes from a child younger than 10 with inherited bone marrow failure, due to receive a stem cell transplant.

The CDR3, as DNA: TGTGCCAGCAGTTCCAGGACTATCGGGAGCGAGCAGTACTTC. Its protein product is CASSSRTIGSEQYF. The V call is TRBV27, the J call TRBJ2-7; a possible D gene is TRBD2 (6 bases). The CDR3 consists of 14 residues. V lost 4 bases to trimming and J lost 6 bases, with 16 bases between them. Germline V lookup: CDR1 MNHEY, CDR2 SMNVEV (reference sequence).